Below are 19 T cell receptor beta chains sequenced from a single sample in a study of cytomegalovirus exposure and HLA in healthy donors. Both 60 Vbeta primers and 13 Jbeta primers went into the PCR. TCRdb's table, derived via immunoSEQ multiplex PCR, lists solely in-frame clones and lacks some. The profile shows about 180,000 clones, approximately 80% of them singletons. The sequenced material came from PBMCs. The receptors derive from a girl aged 2-10 years in good health and CMV-seropositive.

The J gene is TRBJ1-1, the V gene TRBV30; weak D call: TRBD1 (5 bases). V lost 4 bases, J lost 5 bases, and 11 bases lay in between. The CDR3 is 12 amino acids. Germline V gives CDR1 GTSNPN, CDR2 SVGIG (reference sequence). The CDR3 nucleotides read TGTGCCTGGAAAGGGGATAGGACTGAAGCTTTCTTT. It is translated as CAWKGDRTEAFF.

This sequence joins TRBV29-1 and TRBJ2-5; a weak D match, TRBD1 (5 bases). The DNA matches TRBJ2-7 better at its end, which makes the J call doubtful. The CDR3 runs 13 residues. The V gene's germline CDR1 is SQVTM and CDR2 ANQGSEA. CDR3 loop: CSVEAQATYEQYF. CDR3 nucleotide sequence: TGCAGCGTTGAGGCACAGGCCACCTACGAGCAGTACTTC.

The genes are TRBV7-3 and TRBJ1-1, with D maybe TRBD1 (6 bases). V lost 6 bases and J lost 4, with 15 bases in between. The CDR3 contains 14 residues. Germline CDR1 and CDR2: SGHTA and FQGTGA. CDR3 residues: CASSPEQGSTEAFF. In DNA, the CDR3 is TGTGCCAGCAGTCCAGAACAGGGTTCCACTGAAGCTTTCTTT.

This chain uses TRBV6-1 with TRBJ2-1; TRBD2 matches at 12 bases. V lost 8 bases to trimming and J lost 7 bases; unmatched junction nucleotides: 9. This CDR3 is built from 15 residues. Per the germline V gene, CDR1 is MNHNS and CDR2 is SASEGT. CDR3 protein: CASFPLAGGTNEQFF. The CDR3 DNA follows: TGTGCCAGCTTCCCCCTAGCGGGAGGGACGAATGAGCAGTTCTTC.

This chain joins TRBV4-1 and TRBJ2-6; D is perhaps TRBD2 (7 bases). Trimming stripped 1 base from V and 2 bases from J, with 12 bases between. Germline V gene data show CDR1 as MGHRA and CDR2 as YSYEKL. The CDR3 sequence is 17 residues long. The DNA of the CDR3 is TGCGCCAGCAGCCAAGTGAGGGGGGGGCCTGGGGCCAACGTCCTGACTTTC. It is translated as CASSQVRGGPGANVLTF.

The J gene is TRBJ2-3, the V gene TRBV5-1, with 7 bases identical to TRBD2. Germline values: CDR1 SGHRS, CDR2 YFSETQ. CDR3 length: 15 residues. V gave up 5 bases and J gave up 4 bases; unmatched junction bases: 10. This CDR3 reads CASSLGREIPDTQYF. For the CDR3, the DNA is TGCGCCAGCAGTCTCGGGCGGGAGATCCCAGATACGCAGTATTTT.

The CDR3 bases are TGTGCCAGCAGCGCTCGACAGGGGAACACCGGGGAGCTGTTTTTT. As protein: CASSARQGNTGELFF. This chain links TRBV6-4 with TRBJ2-2; 7 nucleotides match TRBD1. This CDR3 is built from 15 residues. Germline CDR1 is MRHNA and CDR2 is SNTAGT. V lost 6 bases to trimming and J lost 1 base; unmatched junction nucleotides: 5.

The CDR3, as DNA: TGTGCCAGCAGTCGGGGCCTATTAGCGGTAAATAGCAATCAGCCCCAGCATTTT. It is translated as CASSRGLLAVNSNQPQHF. The chain uses TRBV2 and TRBJ1-5, with a weak D call TRBD1 (5 bases). The CDR3 runs 18 residues. Per the germline V gene, CDR1 is SNHLY and CDR2 is FYNNEI. The germline V and J ends were trimmed by 5 bases and 0 bases, with 20 bases remaining between them.

This clone was seen just once. This rearrangement joins TRBV5-4 to TRBJ1-1, with D perhaps matching TRBD1 (5 bases). CDR1 SGHNT and CDR2 YYREEE come from the germline V gene (reference sequence). V lost 5 bases, J lost 2 bases, and 16 bases lay in between. The CDR3 is made up of 15 amino acids. CDR3 region: CASRLTGAINTEAFF. The CDR3 bases are TGTGCCAGCAGATTAACAGGAGCGATAAACACTGAAGCTTTCTTT.

V gene TRBV6-1 combines with J gene TRBJ2-2, with D unclear. Germline V CDR1 and CDR2: MNHNS, SASEGT. The CDR3 sequence is 14 residues long. The V end was cut by 1 base, the J end by 2 bases, with 5 bases between. Written as DNA, the CDR3 is TGTGCCAGCAGTGAAGATTATAACACCGGGGAGCTGTTTTTT. It is translated as CASSEDYNTGELFF.

The J gene is TRBJ1-5, the V gene TRBV19; no reliable D call. Germline V gene data show CDR1 as LNHDA and CDR2 as SQIVND (reference sequence). Trimming took 5 bases from V and 7 from J, leaving 9 bases between them. The CDR3 spans 12 residues. The CDR3 is CASSFFRQPQHF. CDR3 DNA sequence: TGTGCCAGTAGTTTTTTCAGACAGCCCCAGCATTTT.

The chain links TRBV11-3 to TRBJ1-4; possible D gene TRBD1, 6 bases. CDR3 length: 15 residues. Germline CDR1 is SGHNT and CDR2 is YENEEA. V shed 2 bases and J shed 0 bases, with 7 bases lying between them. The CDR3 sequence: CASSLRQATNEKLFF. DNA for the CDR3: TGTGCCAGCAGCTTAAGACAGGCAACTAATGAAAAACTGTTTTTT.

This clone has a handful of counts. V is TRBV5-1 and J is TRBJ1-3; no clear D. Germline V gene lookup returns CDR1 SGHRS and CDR2 YFSETQ. The CDR3 runs to 14 residues. V dropped 2 bases and J dropped 0 bases, with 6 bases sitting between them. The CDR3: CASSFAGSGNTIYF. For the CDR3, the DNA is TGCGCCAGCAGCTTCGCCGGCTCTGGAAACACCATATATTTT.

The CDR3 here is CASSPQYNEQFF. For the CDR3, the DNA is TGTGCCAGCAGTCCCCAATACAATGAGCAGTTCTTC. This sequence joins TRBV28 and TRBJ2-1; D is unclear. Germline V gene sequence: CDR1 MDHEN, CDR2 SYDVKM. The CDR3 is 12 amino acids. V lost 5 bases to trimming and J lost 4 bases, with 6 bases between them.

CDR3 region: CASDRAGYEQYF. CDR3 nucleotides: TGTGCCAGCGACAGGGCGGGGTACGAGCAGTACTTC. This chain joins TRBV2 and TRBJ2-7, with D perhaps TRBD1 (7 bases). The CDR3 runs to 12 residues. Germline CDR1 and CDR2: SNHLY and FYNNEI. The V gene lost 8 bases and the J gene lost 4 bases, with 12 bases spanning the gap.

The table lists this clone with a count of one. This chain links TRBV6-6 with TRBJ1-3, with a weak D call TRBD1 (5 bases). The CDR3 is made up of 15 amino acids. CDR1 is MNHNY, CDR2 SVGAGI, per germline (reference sequence). V lost 6 bases and J 2 bases, leaving 14 bases between the germline ends. The CDR3 DNA reads as TGTGCCAGCAGCCGGAGGGGTGTAACTGGAAACACCATATATTTT. Translating gives CASSRRGVTGNTIYF.

The V and J genes are TRBV28 and TRBJ1-4; tentatively, D is TRBD1 (5 bases). Germline CDR1 MDHEN, CDR2 SYDVKM. The CDR3 is made up of 13 amino acids. Trimming removed 7 bases at V and 5 bases at J, with 11 bases between. CDR3 nucleotide sequence: TGTGCCAGCATGGAGGGGCCGAATGAAAAACTGTTTTTT. It yields the protein CASMEGPNEKLFF.

The rearrangement uses TRBV5-5 and TRBJ1-3; tentatively, D is TRBD1 (5 bases). The CDR3 length is 16 residues. Trimming left V 0 bases short and J 1 base short, with 11 bases between. CDR1 is SGHKS, CDR2 YYEKEE, per germline (reference sequence). Here the CDR3 reads CASSLAGGASGNTIYF. The CDR3 DNA is TGTGCCAGCAGCTTGGCCGGGGGAGCGTCTGGAAACACCATATATTTT.

J is TRBJ1-3 and V is TRBV4-1; TRBD1 agrees at 9 bases. The junction had 6 bases not matched to a gene; V was cut back by 1 base and J by 8 bases. This CDR3 spans 15 amino acids. CDR1 and CDR2 from the germline V gene are MGHRA and YSYEKL. The CDR3 loop is CASSQVPGQGHTIYF. For the CDR3, the DNA is TGCGCCAGCAGCCAAGTCCCGGGACAGGGTCACACCATATATTTT.